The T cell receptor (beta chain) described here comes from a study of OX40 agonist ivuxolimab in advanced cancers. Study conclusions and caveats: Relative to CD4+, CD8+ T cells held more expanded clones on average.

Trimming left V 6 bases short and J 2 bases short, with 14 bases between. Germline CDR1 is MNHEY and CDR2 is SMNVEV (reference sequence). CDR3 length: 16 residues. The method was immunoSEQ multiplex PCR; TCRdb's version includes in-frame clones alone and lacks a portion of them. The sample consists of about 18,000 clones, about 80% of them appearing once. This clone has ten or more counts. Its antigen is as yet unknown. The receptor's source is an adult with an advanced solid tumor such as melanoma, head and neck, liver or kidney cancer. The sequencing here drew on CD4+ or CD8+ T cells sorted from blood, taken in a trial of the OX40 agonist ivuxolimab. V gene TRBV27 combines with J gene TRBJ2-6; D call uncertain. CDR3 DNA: TGTGCCAGCAGACCCCAAGGCTCCGCTGGGGCCAACGTCCTGACTTTC. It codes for CASRPQGSAGANVLTF. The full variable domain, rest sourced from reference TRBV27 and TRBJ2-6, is EAQVTQNPRYLITVTGKKLTVTCSQNMNHEYMSWYRQDPGLGLRQIYYSMNVEVTDKGDVPEGYKVSRKEKRNFPLILESPSPNQTSLYFCASRPQGSAGANVLTFGAGSRLTVL.